This T cell receptor (beta chain) was recovered during a study of radiotherapy plus CTLA-4 blockade in lung cancer. Broader study findings: Early blood T cell clone dynamics reportedly forecast response best, with interferon-beta. Clones of tumor-derived TCRs expanded in blood after radiotherapy plus ipilimumab.

In regard to this clone: The antigen remains undetermined. Germline and junction disagree at one end, which may indicate a read error.

Using immunoSEQ multiplex PCR, the repertoire was profiled, and TCRdb retains in-frame clones only, with some absent. The data hold roughly 59,000 clones, with about 70% observed a single time. Germline CDR1 is SNHLY and CDR2 is FYNNEI. The length of the CDR3 is 14 residues. V is TRBV2 and J is TRBJ2-5, with unresolved D. The tail of the sequence fits TRBJ2-7 better, so the J call may be wrong. Source: peripheral blood, taken from a patient treated with radiotherapy plus ipilimumab. The sequence was collected from a human donor with non-small cell lung cancer whose response to radiotherapy plus ipilimumab could not be evaluated. CDR3 bases: TGTGCCAGCAGTGAACAGGTCAACTCCCACGAGCAGTACTTC. The encoded protein is CASSEQVNSHEQYF.